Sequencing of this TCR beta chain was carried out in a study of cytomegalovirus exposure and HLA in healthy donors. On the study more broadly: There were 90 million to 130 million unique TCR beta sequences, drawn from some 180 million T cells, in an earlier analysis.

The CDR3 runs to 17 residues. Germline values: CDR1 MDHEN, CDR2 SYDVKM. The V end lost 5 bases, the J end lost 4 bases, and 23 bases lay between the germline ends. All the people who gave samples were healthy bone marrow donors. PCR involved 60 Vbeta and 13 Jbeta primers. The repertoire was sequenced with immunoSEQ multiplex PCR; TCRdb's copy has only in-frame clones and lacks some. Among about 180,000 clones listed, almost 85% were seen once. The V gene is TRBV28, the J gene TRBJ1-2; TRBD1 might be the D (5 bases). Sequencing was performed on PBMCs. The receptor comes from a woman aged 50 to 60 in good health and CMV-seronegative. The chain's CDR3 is CASSPLSGGRVVYGYTF. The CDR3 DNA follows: TGTGCCAGCAGTCCGCTTAGCGGCGGCAGGGTTGTCTATGGCTACACCTTC.